This TCR beta chain comes out of a study of blood T cells in healthy people across ages. This clonotype occurred a few times. With a J-beta primer mix and a sample-barcoded 5' primer, a second PCR ran roughly 7 to 11 cycles. TCRdb re-called the 5' RACE reads through MiXCR, storing one row per CDR3 protein. The data hold some 1.5 million distinct CDR3 sequences, with 28% observed a single time. Germline CDR1 and CDR2: MDHEN and SYDVKM. V dropped 7 bases and J dropped 4; count of bases not matched to a gene: 11. CDR3 size: 16 residues. Material: blood. This clonotype was sampled from a woman aged 25 to 39 in good health. The chain employs TRBV28 and TRBJ2-1, with TRBD2 matching over 9 bases. The CDR3 DNA reads as TGTGCCAGCACCTCGGGTAGCGGGGGCCTTTACAATGAGCAGTTCTTC. It is translated as CASTSGSGGLYNEQFF.